These 18 T cell receptor beta chains were sequenced from one sample in a study of T cells in women clearing cervical HPV infection. Produced via immunoSEQ multiplex PCR; TCRdb's table is partial and in-frame only. The sample is made up of about 30,000 clones, and the top ten hold under 4% of it. Sequenced input: blood buffy coat. These TCRs come from a woman between 18 and 69 years old with a cervical HPV16 infection that either progressed to CIN3+ or cleared (not recorded which).

Turning to this clone: The read ends 3 residues before the CDR3 terminus; that terminus is restored from the germline J gene. The genes are TRBV7-9 and TRBJ1-4, with 9 positions matching TRBD1. V trimming: 5 bases; J trimming: 8 bases; junction bases outside the gene matches: 9. CDR3 length equals 15 residues. The germline CDR1 and CDR2 sequences are SEHNR and FQNEAQ (reference sequence). The CDR3 spells CASSPRTGAGEKLFF. CDR3 DNA (partial): TGTGCCAGCAGCCCCCGGACAGGGGCGGGAGAAAAA.

Regarding this clone: The missing CDR3 end, 3 residues past where the read stops, is filled in from the germline J gene. V gene TRBV19 combines with J gene TRBJ2-3; 8 bases match TRBD2. Trimming at V came to 5 bases and at J to 6 bases, leaving 13 bases not matched to a gene. CDR3 size: 16 residues. The germline CDR1 and CDR2 sequences are LNHDA and SQIVND (reference sequence). The part of the CDR3 DNA that was read is TGTGCCAGTAGTGCCGTCTCGGGACTAGTACCCGATACG. Its translation is CASSAVSGLVPDT. The CDR3 in its entirety is CASSAVSGLVPDTQYF.

In regard to this clone: The sequenced fragment ends 3 residues before the CDR3 boundary, so the rest is inferred from the germline J gene. V usage is TRBV18 and J usage is TRBJ1-1; 9 bases agree with TRBD1. The CDR3 runs to 14 residues. CDR1 is KGHSH and CDR2 is LQKENI in the germline V gene. V lost 6 bases, J lost 5 bases, and 7 bases stayed unmatched. CDR3 region: CASSRDRERTEAFF. CDR3 DNA, as far as it was read: TGTGCCAGCTCCCGGGACAGGGAAAGGACTGAA.

This clone is labeled medium-sized based on frequency. The read is 3 residues too short to cover the CDR3 end, so that end is filled in from the germline J gene. The rearrangement uses TRBV29-1 and TRBJ2-3; no clear D gene. V was shortened by 5 bases and J by 5 bases, with 8 bases between the two germline ends. Looked up from germline, CDR1 is SQVTM and CDR2 is ANQGSEA. CDR3 length: 11 residues. The CDR3 loop reads CSVSLRDTQYF. The covered CDR3 bases are TGCAGCGTTTCGCTCAGAGATACG.

As regards this clone: The observed sequence ends 3 residues before the CDR3 terminus, with the missing tail filled in from the germline J gene. The chain links TRBV5-1 to TRBJ2-3, with D tentatively TRBD2 (8 bases). Trimming removed 7 bases at V and 1 base at J, with 19 bases between. Looked up from germline, CDR1 is SGHRS and CDR2 is YFSETQ. The CDR3 spans 16 residues. The CDR3 sequence is CASGPTGGGRTDTQYF. The CDR3 DNA, read in part, is TGCGCCAGCGGGCCTACGGGAGGGGGCCGCACAGATACG.

As concerns this clone: The read ends 3 residues early relative to the CDR3; the germline J gene fills the gap. The chain recombines TRBV7-2 with TRBJ1-2, with a possible D match to TRBD1 (5 bases). The CDR3 contains 12 residues. Per the germline V gene, CDR1 is SGHTA and CDR2 is FQGNSA. Incomplete CDR3 DNA: TGTGCCAGCAGCTTACTCTGGGGCGAC. It translates to CASSLLWGD. The whole CDR3 protein is CASSLLWGDYTF.

Concerning this clone: The sequence runs out 3 residues before the end of the CDR3; the remainder is reconstructed from the germline J gene. The rearrangement joins TRBV2 to TRBJ2-5, with 11 bases aligning to TRBD2. Germline assignment: CDR1 SNHLY and CDR2 FYNNEI. The trim removed 7 bases at V and 3 bases at J, leaving 7 bases unmatched. This CDR3 is 15 amino acids long. The DNA read from the CDR3 is TGTGCCAGCACCGGGGGACTAGCGGACAAAGAGACC. Translated, it gives CASTGGLADKET. The CDR3 in its entirety is CASTGGLADKETQYF.

Of note for this clone: The CDR3 is cut off 3 residues early in the read; its end comes from the germline J gene. This sequence joins TRBV20-1 and TRBJ2-1; 7 nucleotides align to TRBD2. Per the germline V gene, CDR1 is DFQATT and CDR2 is SNEGSKA (reference sequence). V was pared by 6 bases and J by 2 bases, with 10 bases of the junction left unmatched. The CDR3 totals 15 residues. CDR3 bases read: TGCAGTGCGCGTCAGCCGGGACTAACCTACAATGAG. Amino acids: CSARQPGLTYNE. In full, the CDR3 reads CSARQPGLTYNEQFF.

About this clone: The CDR3 goes on 3 residues after the read ends, and that part is filled in from the germline J gene. This chain connects TRBV30 to TRBJ1-2, with D perhaps matching TRBD1 (5 bases). Trimming took 0 bases from V and 1 from J, leaving 6 bases between them. Germline values: CDR1 GTSNPN, CDR2 SVGIG (reference sequence). The CDR3 runs 13 residues. The CDR3 spells CAWSVQVNYGYTF. The sequenced part of the CDR3 DNA is TGTGCCTGGAGTGTACAGGTTAACTATGGC.

Notes on this clone: With the read ending 3 residues before the CDR3 end, the germline J gene is used to fill in that end. The chain combines TRBV20-1 with TRBJ1-4; D remains ambiguous. Trimming took 0 bases from V and 4 from J, leaving 12 bases between them. Germline loops: CDR1 DFQATT, CDR2 SNEGSKA (reference sequence). The CDR3 length is 15 residues. The CDR3 loop is CSARDPRGNNEKLFF. The CDR3 DNA, read in part, is TGCAGTGCTAGAGATCCGCGGGGAAATAATGAAAAA.

A note on this clone: The read terminates 3 residues ahead of where the CDR3 ends, so the germline J gene completes it. The rearrangement uses TRBV5-6 and TRBJ2-1, with D uncertain. CDR1 and CDR2 (germline): SGHDT, YYEEEE. The CDR3 covers 14 residues. The V end was cut by 2 bases, the J end by 7 bases, with 13 bases between. CDR3: CASSFFRSWNEQFF. The sequenced CDR3 bases are TGTGCCAGCAGCTTTTTCAGGTCTTGGAATGAG.

Concerning this clone itself: The read comes to an end 3 residues before the CDR3 does, leaving the germline J gene to fill in the end. The V and J genes are TRBV5-4 and TRBJ1-1; 8 nucleotides agree with TRBD1. V lost 0 bases and J lost 5; bases outside the gene matches: 6. The CDR3 length is 15 residues. The germline V gene has CDR1 SGHNT and CDR2 YYREEE (reference sequence). CDR3 amino acids: CASSLGTGLGTEAFF. CDR3 DNA (partial): TGTGCCAGCAGCTTGGGGACAGGGTTGGGTACTGAA.

On this clone: The read stops 3 residues short of the end of the CDR3; the missing end is completed from the germline J gene. The J gene is TRBJ2-7, the V gene TRBV23-1, with TRBD2 identical over 7 bases. TRBV23-1 is known as an ORF, though its function is uncertain. This CDR3 comprises 20 residues. Unmatched junction bases numbered 23, after V lost 0 bases and J lost 6 bases. This CDR3 is CASSQSRLWEGERVCGEQYF. The covered CDR3 bases are TGCGCCAGCAGTCAATCGAGGCTGTGGGAGGGCGAGCGGGTATGTGGCGAG.

To note about this clone: The read stops 3 residues short of the end of the CDR3; the missing end is completed from the germline J gene. This chain joins TRBV20-1 and TRBJ2-3; 8 nucleotides match TRBD2. This CDR3 spans 12 amino acids. Per the germline V gene, CDR1 is DFQATT and CDR2 is SNEGSKA (reference sequence). Trimming at V came to 2 bases and at J to 5 bases, leaving 0 bases not matched to a gene. The sequenced CDR3 bases are TGCAGTGCTAGACTAGCGGGAGATACG. Translated: CSARLAGDT. From start to end, the CDR3 is CSARLAGDTQYF.

On this clone itself: From the germline J gene comes the end of the CDR3, since the read stops 3 residues before it. V and J are TRBV20-1 and TRBJ2-5; 7 bases are shared with TRBD1. V lost 3 bases and J lost 4; bases outside the gene matches: 5. Germline-derived CDR1 and CDR2 are DFQATT and SNEGSKA (reference sequence). This CDR3 comprises 13 residues. This CDR3 is CSARLQGRETQYF. The covered CDR3 bases are TGCAGTGCTAGGCTACAGGGGAGAGAGACC.

Regarding this clone: The read terminates 3 residues ahead of where the CDR3 ends, so the germline J gene completes it. This sequence joins TRBV29-1 and TRBJ2-2, with D possibly matching TRBD2 (6 bases). Germline V gene lookup returns CDR1 SQVTM and CDR2 ANQGSEA. Trimming shortened V by 2 bases and J by 4 bases, and 14 bases separated the two germline ends. This CDR3 spans 15 amino acids. Partial CDR3 DNA: TGCAGCGTTGAATTATCCAGCGGGCCCACCGGGGAG. Residues: CSVELSSGPTGE. The entire CDR3 sequence reads CSVELSSGPTGELFF.

Concerning this clone: The read stops 3 residues short of the end of the CDR3; the missing end is completed from the germline J gene. The V call is TRBV5-1, the J call TRBJ2-5, with TRBD1 as a possible D gene (6 bases). CDR1 and CDR2 (germline): SGHRS, YFSETQ. The CDR3 runs to 14 residues. The ends were cut back, 5 bases at V and 1 base at J, with 12 bases in the middle. The chain's CDR3 is CASRPVDSQETQYF. The part of the CDR3 DNA that was read is TGCGCCAGCAGGCCCGTGGACAGCCAAGAGACC.

Concerning this clone: The read ends 3 residues before the CDR3 terminus; that terminus is restored from the germline J gene. The chain is built from TRBV5-1 and TRBJ2-2, with D maybe TRBD1 (5 bases). The V gene's germline CDR1 is SGHRS and CDR2 YFSETQ. The CDR3 is made up of 14 amino acids. Partial CDR3 DNA: TGCGCCAGCGGAGAGGCAGCTGGGGCCAACGTG. Translating gives CASGEAAGANV. The whole CDR3 protein is CASGEAAGANVLFF.